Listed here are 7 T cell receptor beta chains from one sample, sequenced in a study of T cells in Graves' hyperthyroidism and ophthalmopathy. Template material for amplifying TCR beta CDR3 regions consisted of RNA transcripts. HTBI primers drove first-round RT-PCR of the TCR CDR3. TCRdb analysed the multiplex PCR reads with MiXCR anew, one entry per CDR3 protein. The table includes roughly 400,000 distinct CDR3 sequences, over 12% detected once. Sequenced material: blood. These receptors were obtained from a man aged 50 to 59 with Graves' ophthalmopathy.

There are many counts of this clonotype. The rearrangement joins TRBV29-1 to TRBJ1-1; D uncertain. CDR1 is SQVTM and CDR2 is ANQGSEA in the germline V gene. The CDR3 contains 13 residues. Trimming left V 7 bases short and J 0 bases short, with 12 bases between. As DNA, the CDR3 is TGCAGCGCGAGGAGCGGTATGAACACTGAAGCTTTCTTT. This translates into CSARSGMNTEAFF.

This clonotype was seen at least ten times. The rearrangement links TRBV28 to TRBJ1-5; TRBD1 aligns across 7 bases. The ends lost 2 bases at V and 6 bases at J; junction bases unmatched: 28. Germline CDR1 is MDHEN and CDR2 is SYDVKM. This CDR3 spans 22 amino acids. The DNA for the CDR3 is TGTGCCAGCAGTTTAATAAATCTCCCCCAGACAGGGTCCCCTGGGATAGGTCAGCCCCAGCATTTT. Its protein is CASSLINLPQTGSPGIGQPQHF. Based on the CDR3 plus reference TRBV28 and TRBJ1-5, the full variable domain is DVKVTQSSRYLVKRTGEKVFLECVQDMDHENMFWYRQDPGLGLRLIYFSYDVKMKEKGDIPEGYSVSREKKERFSLILESASTNQTSMYLCASSLINLPQTGSPGIGQPQHFGDGTRLSIL.

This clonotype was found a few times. The CDR3 DNA follows: TGTGCCAGTACCCAACAGATCGGGGGGCACGAGCAGTACTTC. Protein sequence: CASTQQIGGHEQYF. The chain combines TRBV19 with TRBJ2-7, with D maybe TRBD2 (7 bases). This CDR3 spans 14 amino acids. Germline V lookup: CDR1 LNHDA, CDR2 SQIVND (reference sequence). V shed 7 bases and J shed 5 bases, with 18 bases lying between them. The full variable domain, with the rest looked up from reference TRBV19 and TRBJ2-7, is DGGITQSPKYLFRKEGQNVTLSCEQNLNHDAMYWYRQDPGQGLRLIYYSQIVNDFQKGDIAEGYSVSREKKESFPLTVTSAQKNPTAFYLCASTQQIGGHEQYFGPGTRLTVT.

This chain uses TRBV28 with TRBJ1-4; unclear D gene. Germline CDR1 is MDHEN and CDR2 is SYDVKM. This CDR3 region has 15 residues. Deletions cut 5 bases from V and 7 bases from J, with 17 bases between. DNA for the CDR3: TGTGCCAGCAGTCCCGGCGACGGGCCCACTGAAAAACTGTTTTTT. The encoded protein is CASSPGDGPTEKLFF.

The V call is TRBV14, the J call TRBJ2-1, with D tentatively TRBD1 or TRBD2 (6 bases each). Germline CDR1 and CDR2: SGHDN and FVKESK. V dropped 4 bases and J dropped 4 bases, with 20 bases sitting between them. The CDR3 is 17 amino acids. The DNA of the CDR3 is TGTGCCAGCAGCCCGTACGTCGGGCGGGACATTTACAATGAGCAGTTCTTC. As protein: CASSPYVGRDIYNEQFF.

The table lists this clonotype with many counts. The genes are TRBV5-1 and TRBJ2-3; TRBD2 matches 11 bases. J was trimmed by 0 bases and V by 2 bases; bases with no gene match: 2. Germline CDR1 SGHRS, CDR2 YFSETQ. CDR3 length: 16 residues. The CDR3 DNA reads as TGCGCCAGCAGCTTCTTAGCGGGAGGGAGCACAGATACGCAGTATTTT. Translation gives CASSFLAGGSTDTQYF.

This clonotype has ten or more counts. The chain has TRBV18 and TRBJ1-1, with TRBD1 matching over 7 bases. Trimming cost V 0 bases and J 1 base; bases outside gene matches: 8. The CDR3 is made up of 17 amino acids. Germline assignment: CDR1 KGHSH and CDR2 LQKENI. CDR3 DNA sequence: TGTGCCAGCTCACCACCGAGACAGGGATTGAAGAACACTGAAGCTTTCTTT. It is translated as CASSPPRQGLKNTEAFF.